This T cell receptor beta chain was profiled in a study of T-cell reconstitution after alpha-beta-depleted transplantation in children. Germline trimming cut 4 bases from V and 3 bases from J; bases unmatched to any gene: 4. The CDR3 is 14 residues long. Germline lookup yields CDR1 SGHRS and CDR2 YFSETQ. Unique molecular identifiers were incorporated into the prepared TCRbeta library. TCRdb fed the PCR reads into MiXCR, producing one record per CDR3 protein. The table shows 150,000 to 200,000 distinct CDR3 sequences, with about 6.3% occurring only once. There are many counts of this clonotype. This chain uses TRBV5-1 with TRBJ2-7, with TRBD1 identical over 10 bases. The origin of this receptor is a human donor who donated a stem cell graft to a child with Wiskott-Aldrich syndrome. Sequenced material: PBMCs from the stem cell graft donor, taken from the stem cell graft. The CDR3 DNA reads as TGCGCCAGCAGCCTGGGACAGGGGTTCTACGAGCAGTACTTC. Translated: CASSLGQGFYEQYF.